This TCR beta chain originates from a study of technical replicates of blood from a few donors (dated 2017 in TCRdb). Library preparation used the immunoSEQ multiplex PCR assay. TCRdb provides this immuneACCESS table in a form limited to in-frame rearrangements. Some clones are lacking; in checked studies, under half of them reflect an unresolved V gene, and why the rest are absent is not known. A total of tens of thousands of clones appear in this sample, roughly 93% of them only once. The top ten constitute 0.25% to 0.3% of the sample. At the junction V is shortened by 0 bases and J by 4 bases, with 9 bases in between. The CDR3 runs 14 residues from the cysteine to the phenylalanine. Only the CDR3 part of the read is kept: 42 bases, read in frame from the first base. The germline V gene (reference sequence) specifies WNHNN as CDR1 and SYGVQD as CDR2. With respect to this clone: Its antigen target is currently unknown. Base qualities are missing; no much larger clone stands one base away.

The chain couples TRBV10-1 to TRBJ1-1; the D gene cannot be resolved reliably. The receptor's source is a human donor in good health. Sequenced: T cells isolated from PBMCs. The CDR3 in this case is CASSESRQATEAFF. The base sequence is TGCGCCAGCAGTGAGTCTAGGCAGGCCACTGAAGCTTTCTTT.